A single sample gave rise to the 24 T cell receptor beta chains below, sequenced in a study of T cell repertoires in cytomegalovirus infection. TCRdb analysed the reads with MiXCR anew, one entry per CDR3 protein. The data hold fewer than 850,000 distinct CDR3 sequences, with roughly 29% observed a single time. No antigen has been assigned to these receptors. The specimen was cultured CD8+ T cells from PBMCs, collected from culture after CMV antigen stimulation. The origin of the receptors is a human donor in good health (CMV status not recorded). Some clones in this sample may be carry-over from other donors' samples.

This chain links TRBV6-5 with TRBJ2-3; 8 bases line up with TRBD1. Germline CDR1 MNHEY, CDR2 SVGAGI. Unmatched junction bases numbered 8, after V lost 6 bases and J lost 3 bases. The CDR3 contains 15 residues. The CDR3 reads CASSPVRQGTDTQYF. The CDR3 coding sequence is TGTGCCAGCAGCCCAGTCCGACAGGGGACAGATACGCAGTATTTT.

The chain joins TRBV20-1 to TRBJ2-7; 9 nucleotides agree with TRBD1. The CDR3 runs to 14 residues. V shed 6 bases and J 2 bases; nucleotides not matched to a gene: 8. Germline V gives CDR1 DFQATT, CDR2 SNEGSKA (reference sequence). Here the CDR3 DNA reads TGCAGTGCGTTGGACAGGGGCGAAACCTACGAGCAGTACTTC. Its protein is CSALDRGETYEQYF.

This chain links TRBV7-9 with TRBJ1-5; D may be TRBD1 (5 bases). The CDR3 has 14 residues. Germline V CDR1 and CDR2: SEHNR, FQNEAQ (reference sequence). V was cut by 5 bases and J by 5 bases, with 13 bases left in between. The CDR3 is CASSQAGRDQPQHF. The CDR3 DNA follows: TGTGCCAGCAGCCAAGCAGGGCGCGATCAGCCCCAGCATTTT.

This clonotype appeared a few times. CDR3 nucleotides: TGTGCCAGCAGTTACACACAGAACACCGGGGAGCTGTTTTTT. Protein product: CASSYTQNTGELFF. This sequence joins TRBV6-2 or TRBV6-3 and TRBJ2-2, with D unclear. The V end was cut by 2 bases, the J end by 1 base, with 5 bases between. This CDR3 is built from 14 residues. Germline V gene lookup returns CDR1 MNHEY and CDR2 SVGEGT.

The rearrangement uses TRBV2 and TRBJ2-5, with no clear D. V lost 10 bases and J 5 bases, leaving 17 bases between the germline ends. The length of the CDR3 is 13 residues. The germline V gene has CDR1 SNHLY and CDR2 FYNNEI. CDR3 DNA: TGTGCCACTATGGACCCCCTAGAGGAGACCCAGTACTTC. This encodes CATMDPLEETQYF.

This clonotype showed up just a few times. The chain combines TRBV6-5 with TRBJ1-1; TRBD1 matches 10 bases. The trim removed 5 bases at V and 7 bases at J, leaving 10 bases unmatched. CDR3 size: 15 residues. Germline-derived CDR1 and CDR2 are MNHEY and SVGAGI. The CDR3 spells CASSLRDRGLSEAFF. CDR3 nucleotides: TGTGCCAGCAGTCTCCGGGACAGGGGACTTAGTGAAGCTTTCTTT.

This clonotype was counted once. This chain uses TRBV29-1 with TRBJ2-1, with 11 bases matching TRBD2. The V gene's germline CDR1 is SQVTM and CDR2 ANQGSEA. The CDR3 is 14 amino acids. Trimming cost V 0 bases and J 9 bases; bases outside gene matches: 4. The CDR3 protein is CSVEDGTSGLEQFF. Here the CDR3 DNA reads TGCAGCGTTGAAGATGGGACTAGCGGTCTTGAGCAGTTCTTC.

The sample holds many counts of this clonotype. The genes are TRBV10-3 and TRBJ1-1; D is perhaps TRBD1 (6 bases). The CDR3 extends over 16 amino acids. Germline V lookup: CDR1 ENHRY, CDR2 SYGVKD. V was cut by 0 bases and J by 0 bases, with 11 bases left in between. The CDR3 DNA is TGTGCCATCAGTGAGTCATGGGCAGGGGTGAACACTGAAGCTTTCTTT. Amino acids: CAISESWAGVNTEAFF.

This chain joins TRBV20-1 and TRBJ2-1, with a possible D match to TRBD1 (6 bases). Germline V gene data show CDR1 as DFQATT and CDR2 as SNEGSKA (reference sequence). The CDR3 is 14 residues long. V was pared by 0 bases and J by 8 bases, with 14 bases between. Written as DNA, the CDR3 is TGCAGTGCTAGAGAACAGGGTGGGTACGATGAGCAGTTCTTC. Translating it yields CSAREQGGYDEQFF.

This clonotype was seen a few times. The chain joins TRBV28 to TRBJ2-1, with 10 nucleotides matching TRBD1. The V and J ends lost 3 bases and 8 bases, in that order; junction bases with no gene match: 4. Per the germline V gene, CDR1 is MDHEN and CDR2 is SYDVKM. This CDR3 is built from 14 residues. The CDR3 coding sequence is TGTGCCAGCAGTTTGCGGACAGGGGGTCATGAGCAGTTCTTC. It translates to CASSLRTGGHEQFF.

This sequence joins TRBV7-9 and TRBJ2-1; the match to TRBD2 covers 7 bases. The CDR3 loop spans 14 amino acids. Trimming removed 7 bases from V and 5 bases from J; junction bases left unmatched: 8. In germline, CDR1 is SEHNR, CDR2 FQNEAQ (reference sequence). The CDR3 loop is CASTLVGGDNEQFF. CDR3 DNA: TGTGCCAGCACCCTAGTGGGGGGGGACAATGAGCAGTTCTTC.

The CDR3 sequence: CASSLVLAGQWSYNEQFF. CDR3 bases: TGTGCCAGCAGCTTAGTACTAGCGGGGCAATGGTCCTACAATGAGCAGTTCTTC. The chain recombines TRBV7-8 with TRBJ2-1; TRBD2 matches 10 bases. Germline V lookup: CDR1 SGHVS, CDR2 FQNEAQ. V dropped 1 base and J dropped 1; count of bases not matched to a gene: 7. This CDR3 has 18 residues. Looking up the rest from reference TRBV7-8 and TRBJ2-1 gives the full variable domain: GAGVSQSPRYKVAKRGQDVALRCDPISGHVSLFWYQQALGQGPEFLTYFQNEAQLDKSGLPSDRFFAERPEGSVSTLKIQRTQQEDSAVYLCASSLVLAGQWSYNEQFFGPGTRLTVL.

This clonotype was detected many times. The chain links TRBV7-2 to TRBJ2-1; 7 bases align to TRBD2. Looked up from germline, CDR1 is SGHTA and CDR2 is FQGNSA. There are 14 residues in the CDR3. The trim removed 7 bases at V and 0 bases at J, leaving 3 bases unmatched. This chain's CDR3 is CASTSGASYNEQFF. The CDR3 DNA is TGTGCCAGCACCAGCGGGGCCTCCTACAATGAGCAGTTCTTC. The full variable domain, its missing parts supplied by reference TRBV7-2 and TRBJ2-1, is GAGVSQSPSNKVTEKGKDVELRCDPISGHTALYWYRQSLGQGLEFLIYFQGNSAPDKSGLPSDRFSAERTGGSVSTLTIQRTQQEDSAVYLCASTSGASYNEQFFGPGTRLTVL.

The chain combines TRBV6-5 with TRBJ1-1, with 7 bases that match TRBD1. Germline CDR1 reads MNHEY; CDR2 reads SVGAGI. The trim removed 2 bases at V and 3 bases at J, leaving 6 bases unmatched. The CDR3 has 15 residues. This CDR3 is CASSYPTGAHTEAFF. The CDR3 region has the DNA TGTGCCAGCAGTTACCCTACAGGGGCGCACACTGAAGCTTTCTTT.

J is TRBJ1-2 and V is TRBV12-3 or TRBV12-4; D is uncertain. This CDR3 contains 14 residues. The V gene lost 3 bases and the J gene lost 6 bases, with 14 bases spanning the gap. CDR3 residues: CASSFLYLSDGYTF. The CDR3 region has the DNA TGTGCCAGCAGTTTTCTATACCTCTCGGATGGCTACACCTTC.

Worth noting for this clonotype: A single base separates this from a much larger clone, so it may be a read error. V usage is TRBV7-2 and J usage is TRBJ2-1; no definite D call. This CDR3 is built from 14 residues. The germline V gene encodes CDR1 SGHTA and CDR2 FQGNSA. The CDR3 DNA reads TGTGCCAGCAGCTTGGGAACACCGACAAATGAGCAGTTGTTC. Protein product: CASSLGTPTNEQLF.

V gene TRBV7-6 combines with J gene TRBJ2-3; no firm D call. This CDR3 has 14 residues. Germline assignment: CDR1 SGHVS and CDR2 FNYEAQ. Trimming removed 2 bases from V and 1 base from J, with 7 bases in between. CDR3 bases: TGTGCCAGCAGCTTATATTATGGCACAGATACGCAGTATTTT. It is translated as CASSLYYGTDTQYF.

CDR3 DNA: TGTGCCAGCACTCACCGGGACACCCTCGTTAAGACCCAGTACTTC. It is translated as CASTHRDTLVKTQYF. The chain recombines TRBV12-3 or TRBV12-4 with TRBJ2-5, with a tentative D call TRBD1 (6 bases). The V end lost 7 bases, the J end lost 6 bases, and 21 bases lay between the germline ends. The CDR3 is 15 amino acids.

The V call is TRBV6-2 or TRBV6-3, the J call TRBJ1-5; possible D gene TRBD1, 6 bases. The ends were cut back, 1 base at V and 7 bases at J, with 14 bases in the middle. This CDR3 has 15 amino acids. In germline, CDR1 is MNHEY, CDR2 SVGEGT. CDR3 in DNA: TGTGCCAGCAGTTACTTTCGGCAGGGACACCAGCCCCAGCATTTT. It specifies CASSYFRQGHQPQHF.

The chain employs TRBV27 and TRBJ2-1; 11 bases line up with TRBD1. Germline V gene lookup returns CDR1 MNHEY and CDR2 SMNVEV (reference sequence). The CDR3 runs 17 residues. After removal of 2 bases from V and 0 bases from J, the junction contained 3 bases not matched to a gene. CDR3 sequence (DNA): TGTGCCAGCAGTTTAGGACAGGGGGCCGGCTCCTACAATGAGCAGTTCTTC. It specifies CASSLGQGAGSYNEQFF.

This clonotype was seen more than once but under ten times. The rearrangement links TRBV13 to TRBJ2-2, with D tentatively TRBD1 (5 bases). The V end was cut by 1 base, the J end by 6 bases, with 12 bases between. The CDR3 totals 15 residues. Looked up from germline, CDR1 is PRHDT and CDR2 is FYEKMQ (reference sequence). CDR3 DNA: TGTGCCAGCAGCTTAGAAGCAGGGCAGGCCGGGGAGCTGTTTTTT. Translation: CASSLEAGQAGELFF. Full variable domain (missing parts from reference TRBV13 and TRBJ2-2): AAGVIQSPRHLIKEKRETATLKCYPIPRHDTVYWYQQGPGQDPQFLISFYEKMQSDKGSIPDRFSAQQFSDYHSELNMSSLELGDSALYFCASSLEAGQAGELFFGEGSRLTVL.

This clonotype was observed at least ten times. The chain carries TRBV7-2 and TRBJ1-5; D not certain. The CDR3 has 15 residues. Germline CDR1 and CDR2: SGHTA and FQGNSA. Trimming pared 1 base from V and 2 bases from J, leaving 9 bases between. The CDR3 nucleotides are TGTGCCAGCAGCTTAGGAGTGGGTGGCAATCAGCCCCAGCATTTT. It specifies CASSLGVGGNQPQHF.

To note about this clonotype: At one boundary the junction diverges from the germline segment, which might be a read error. The chain is built from TRBV12-3 or TRBV12-4 and TRBJ2-7; the D gene is possibly TRBD2 (5 bases). The CDR3 has 14 residues. The CDR3 bases are TGTGCCAACAGTGCCCCCGGACGGGAATACGAGCAGTACTTC. It is translated as CANSAPGREYEQYF.

V usage is TRBV7-9 and J usage is TRBJ2-5; 9 nucleotides align to TRBD2. Germline CDR1 SEHNR, CDR2 FQNEAQ (reference sequence). V lost 5 bases to trimming and J lost 7 bases; unmatched junction nucleotides: 11. The CDR3 extends over 15 amino acids. CDR3 sequence (DNA): TGTGCCAGCAGCGTCAGCGGGGGGCTGGGTACGACCCAGTACTTC. This translates into CASSVSGGLGTTQYF.